The rows below give T cell receptor beta chains drawn from one sample of a study of cytomegalovirus exposure and HLA in healthy donors. Repertoires were generated with immunoSEQ multiplex PCR, while TCRdb's copy carries only in-frame clones and drops some. The sample holds about 170,000 clones, approximately 88% seen once. Sequencing input: PBMCs. The receptors shown here come from a boy under 10 years old in good health and CMV-seronegative. The CDR3 runs from the conserved cysteine through the conserved F or W. D genes are given only for firm matches. Clone size is stated in some rows and not others, as once, few, many or a class when expanded.

clone_size | d_call | j_call | v_call | cdr3_nt | cdr3_aa
. | TRBD2 | TRBJ2-3 | TRBV5-4 | TGTGCCAGCAGCCGGCTAGCGGGGCAGAGTACAGATACGCAGTATTTT | CASSRLAGQSTDTQYF
. | . | TRBJ2-3 | TRBV15 | TGTGCCACCAGCAGAGATCTGGGTAGCGGAAGCACAGATACGCAGTATTTT | CATSRDLGSGSTDTQYF
. | . | TRBJ2-2 | TRBV12-5 | TGTGCTAGTGGTTTGCCTCCCGGAGGGGGGGCGCTCGGGGAGCTGTTTTTT | CASGLPPGGGALGELFF
. | TRBD1 | TRBJ1-1 | TRBV14 | TGTGCCAGCAGCCCAAGGGACAGGGTCCCGCGTGGAGCTTTCTTT | CASSPRDRVPRGAFF
. | TRBD2 | TRBJ2-3 | TRBV5-6 | TGTGCCAGCAGCTTGGGACCCGGGGGGGCAACAGATACGCAGTATTTT | CASSLGPGGATDTQYF
. | TRBD1 | TRBJ2-3 | TRBV6-1 | TGTGCCAGCAGTGACCTGACAGGGCCGCTCTCCACAGATACGCAGTATTTT | CASSDLTGPLSTDTQYF
once | TRBD2 | TRBJ2-2 | TRBV19 | TGTGCCAGTCAGCGGGGGGGTTACACCGGGGAGCTGTTTTTT | CASQRGGYTGELFF
. | . | TRBJ1-4 | TRBV4-3 | TGCGCCAGCAGCCAAGTGGACTCATTTACGGAAAAACTGTTTTTT | CASSQVDSFTEKLFF
. | TRBD2 | TRBJ2-1 | TRBV18 | TGTGCCAGCCCTCCCGATGGGCGGGGGTCCTACAATGAGCAGTTCTTC | CASPPDGRGSYNEQFF
once | TRBD2 | TRBJ2-5 | TRBV30 | TGTGCCTGGAGTGGCGGGGGGGCGCTGCAAGAGACCCAGTACTTC | CAWSGGGALQETQYF
. | . | TRBJ2-1 | TRBV2 | TGTGCCAGCAGTTTACAGGAGCAGTTCTTC | CASSLQEQFF
few | . | TRBJ1-5 | TRBV19 | TGTGCCAGTAGTAGACCGGGACTCTATCAGCCCCAGCATTTT | CASSRPGLYQPQHF
. | . | TRBJ1-2 | TRBV19 | TGTGCCAGTAGTATTACTCACCCTAACTATGGCTACACCTTC | CASSITHPNYGYTF
. | . | TRBJ1-3 | TRBV6-5 | TGTGCCAGCAGCGAAAGTAGCTCTGGAAACACCATATATTTT | CASSESSSGNTIYF
. | . | TRBJ1-5 | TRBV29-1 | TGCAGCGCCCGCCAGCAGGGGAGCAATCAGCCCCAGCATTTT | CSARQQGSNQPQHF
. | TRBD2 | TRBJ2-1 | TRBV4-3 | TGCGCCAGCAGCCTCACGGCTAGCGGGAGGGTTGAGCAGTTCTTC | CASSLTASGRVEQFF
. | TRBD2 | TRBJ2-3 | TRBV11-2 | TGTGCCAGCAGCTTATTGGTAGCGGGAGAGCGGAATACGCAGTATTTT | CASSLLVAGERNTQYF
. | TRBD1 | TRBJ1-4 | TRBV27 | TGTGCCAGCAGACCAACAGGGGCTTGGGACCGGGACTCTAATGAAAAACTGTTTTTT | CASRPTGAWDRDSNEKLFF
. | TRBD1 | TRBJ2-1 | TRBV11-2 | TGTGCCAGCAGGCAACATACAGGGGGCAACTACAATGAGCAGTTCTTC | CASRQHTGGNYNEQFF
. | . | TRBJ1-5 | TRBV19 | TGTGCCAGTAGTATAATACAGTTTAGCAATCAGCCCCAGCATTTT | CASSIIQFSNQPQHF
. | TRBD1 | TRBJ1-1 | TRBV11-2 | TGTGCCAGCAGCAGAGGGACAGCGCAACTGATGAACACTGAAGCTTTCTTT | CASSRGTAQLMNTEAFF
. | TRBD2 | TRBJ2-5 | TRBV14 | TGTGCCAGCAGGTTGGCGGGGGGTGAGACCCAGTACTTC | CASRLAGGETQYF
. | . | TRBJ1-1 | TRBV4-1 | TGCGCCAGCAGCCAAGACCCGTTGGGGGGGATGAACACTGAAGCTTTCTTT | CASSQDPLGGMNTEAFF
. | TRBD2 | TRBJ2-1 | TRBV11-2 | TGTGCCAGCAGCTTAGGCCTAGCGGGCAATGAGCAGTTCTTC | CASSLGLAGNEQFF